Each of the 24 T cell receptor beta chains below was sequenced from the same sample in a study of T cell responses to AZD1222 COVID-19 vaccine. Repertoires were generated with immunoSEQ multiplex PCR, while TCRdb's copy carries only in-frame clones and drops some. The sample contains roughly 180,000 clones, 85% to 95% of which appear only once. This specimen was peripheral blood, taken 28 days after the second dose of the MenACWY control vaccine. The receptor set was obtained from an adult who received the MenACWY meningococcal vaccine as a control.

V is TRBV18 and J is TRBJ2-2, with D maybe TRBD1 (5 bases). The ends were cut back, 1 base at V and 2 bases at J, with 11 bases in the middle. CDR3 size: 16 residues. Germline lookup yields CDR1 KGHSH and CDR2 LQKENI. CDR3 residues: CASSPLAQANTGELFF. The CDR3 DNA sequence: TGTGCCAGCTCACCACTGGCACAGGCAAACACCGGGGAGCTGTTTTTT.

The chain couples TRBV5-6 to TRBJ1-1, with a possible D match to TRBD1 (5 bases). The V end was cut by 0 bases, the J end by 4 bases, with 13 bases between. The germline V gene encodes CDR1 SGHDT and CDR2 YYEEEE. The CDR3 extends over 15 amino acids. CDR3 loop: CASSLAGRAGTEAFF. CDR3 coding DNA: TGTGCCAGCAGCTTGGCGGGCAGGGCGGGCACTGAAGCTTTCTTT.

The chain couples TRBV19 to TRBJ1-2, with a possible D match to TRBD1 (6 bases). This CDR3 comprises 15 residues. CDR1 and CDR2 (germline): LNHDA, SQIVND (reference sequence). V was trimmed by 1 base and J by 4 bases, leaving 13 bases between them. CDR3 nucleotide sequence: TGTGCCAGTAGTATAGGATGGGGGCGATCCTATGGCTACACCTTC. Translated, it gives CASSIGWGRSYGYTF.

The rearrangement links TRBV19 to TRBJ2-1; no clear D. The CDR3 contains 16 residues. V lost 5 bases and J lost 0, with 14 bases in between. Germline V gene sequence: CDR1 LNHDA, CDR2 SQIVND (reference sequence). The CDR3 loop reads CASSVSAGISYNEQFF. CDR3 nucleotide sequence: TGTGCCAGTAGTGTATCAGCTGGGATCTCCTACAATGAGCAGTTCTTC.

This chain connects TRBV28 to TRBJ1-2; TRBD1 matches at 8 bases. CDR3 length: 16 residues. Per the germline V gene, CDR1 is MDHEN and CDR2 is SYDVKM. V dropped 5 bases and J dropped 5; count of bases not matched to a gene: 13. The CDR3 region has the DNA TGTGCCAGCAGTACAAGCGCCGGGACAGGTAGATATGGCTACACCTTC. Translation: CASSTSAGTGRYGYTF.

The J gene is TRBJ1-1, the V gene TRBV28; possibly TRBD1 for D (5 bases). The CDR3 consists of 15 residues. CDR1 and CDR2 (germline): MDHEN, SYDVKM. The ends were cut back, 2 bases at V and 1 base at J, with 11 bases in the middle. Here the CDR3 reads CASSLIGTRNTEAFF. The CDR3 DNA is TGTGCCAGCAGTTTAATCGGGACGAGGAACACTGAAGCTTTCTTT.

The V and J genes are TRBV5-4 and TRBJ2-1; 8 bases are shared with TRBD1. This CDR3 has 18 amino acids. Looked up from germline, CDR1 is SGHNT and CDR2 is YYREEE (reference sequence). V lost 2 bases to trimming and J lost 7 bases; unmatched junction nucleotides: 17. This chain's CDR3 is CASSFGAGGVRDFNEQFF. CDR3 bases: TGTGCCAGCAGCTTTGGAGCAGGGGGCGTAAGGGACTTTAATGAGCAGTTCTTC.

The chain carries TRBV5-1 and TRBJ1-4; D is unclear. V dropped 1 base and J dropped 5 bases, with 9 bases sitting between them. The germline V gene encodes CDR1 SGHRS and CDR2 YFSETQ. The CDR3 runs 14 residues. The CDR3: CASSLFGSNEKLFF. The CDR3 DNA follows: TGCGCCAGCAGCTTGTTTGGGTCCAATGAAAAACTGTTTTTT.

The chain has TRBV30 and TRBJ2-7, with D possibly matching TRBD1 (5 bases). V was clipped by 5 bases and J by 6 bases, with 20 bases between them. The CDR3 contains 14 residues. The germline CDR1 and CDR2 sequences are GTSNPN and SVGIG (reference sequence). CDR3 bases: TGTGCCTGGGGTATCTCTAAGGGGTGGCCCGAGCAGTACTTC. Amino acid sequence: CAWGISKGWPEQYF.

The chain is built from TRBV5-4 and TRBJ2-2; TRBD2 is a possible D gene (6 bases). The germline V and J ends were trimmed by 3 bases and 0 bases, with 9 bases remaining between them. CDR3 length: 15 amino acids. From germline, CDR1 is SGHNT and CDR2 YYREEE (reference sequence). The CDR3 loop reads CASSSGLPNTGELFF. CDR3 in DNA: TGTGCCAGCAGCTCGGGACTGCCGAACACCGGGGAGCTGTTTTTT.

The CDR3 sequence is CASSEAGVSQPQHF. In nucleotides, the CDR3 is TGTGCCAGCAGTGAGGCAGGGGTGTCTCAGCCCCAGCATTTT. The rearrangement joins TRBV2 to TRBJ1-5, with D possibly being TRBD1 (6 bases). The V gene lost 3 bases and the J gene lost 6 bases, with 12 bases spanning the gap. This CDR3 contains 14 residues. The germline V gene encodes CDR1 SNHLY and CDR2 FYNNEI. Full variable domain (remainder filled in from reference TRBV2 and TRBJ1-5): EPEVTQTPSHQVTQMGQEVILRCVPISNHLYFYWYRQILGQKVEFLVSFYNNEISEKSEIFDDQFSVERPDGSNFTLKIRSTKLEDSAMYFCASSEAGVSQPQHFGDGTRLSIL.

This chain links TRBV28 with TRBJ1-2; TRBD1 might be the D (5 bases). The germline V gene has CDR1 MDHEN and CDR2 SYDVKM. This CDR3 comprises 13 residues. V was cut by 3 bases and J by 8 bases, with 13 bases left in between. The CDR3 sequence: CASSLAGTGGYTF. DNA of the CDR3: TGTGCCAGCAGTTTGGCGGGGACGGGCGGCTACACCTTC.

The chain employs TRBV3-1 (or the pseudogene TRBV3-2) and TRBJ1-1, with 7 positions matching TRBD1. Trimming took 5 bases from V and 1 from J; bases not matched to a gene: 4. The CDR3 has 14 residues. Per germline, CDR1 LGHDT and CDR2 YNNKEL (reference sequence). The DNA for the CDR3 is TGTGCCAGCAGCACACAGGGGCGGAACACTGAAGCTTTCTTT. Translating gives CASSTQGRNTEAFF.

The chain links TRBV7-9 to TRBJ1-1; 8 bases line up with TRBD1. CDR3 size: 18 residues. CDR1 is SEHNR and CDR2 is FQNEAQ in the germline V gene (reference sequence). The V and J ends lost 5 bases and 1 base, in that order; junction bases with no gene match: 15. The CDR3: CASSPNRGSLPRNTEAFF. Here the CDR3 DNA reads TGTGCCAGCAGCCCCAACAGGGGGTCTCTTCCGCGGAACACTGAAGCTTTCTTT.

This clone was recorded only once. This chain links TRBV7-9 with TRBJ1-4; perhaps TRBD1 as D (5 bases). The CDR3 runs 16 residues. Trimming left V 4 bases short and J 8 bases short, with 20 bases between. In germline, CDR1 is SEHNR, CDR2 FQNEAQ (reference sequence). The CDR3 coding sequence is TGTGCCAGCAGCTCTTCGGGGGGTCATCGAAAGGAAAAACTGTTTTTT. Amino acid sequence: CASSSSGGHRKEKLFF.

J is TRBJ1-1 and V is TRBV6-6; maybe TRBD1 (6 bases). CDR1 MNHNY and CDR2 SVGAGI come from the germline V gene (reference sequence). Deletions cut 6 bases from V and 6 bases from J, with 14 bases between. The CDR3 sequence is 13 residues long. CDR3 region: CASRTTGPAEAFF. DNA for the CDR3: TGTGCCAGCAGGACGACAGGACCCGCTGAAGCTTTCTTT.

The chain has TRBV2 and TRBJ2-7; 12 positions match TRBD1. The CDR3 loop spans 14 amino acids. Germline V CDR1 and CDR2: SNHLY, FYNNEI. The junction had 5 bases not matched to a gene; V was cut back by 6 bases and J by 5 bases. This CDR3 is CASSWGQGANEQYF. DNA of the CDR3: TGTGCCAGCAGCTGGGGACAGGGGGCTAACGAGCAGTACTTC.

This chain links TRBV30 with TRBJ2-7; tentatively, D is TRBD1 (6 bases). There are 13 residues in the CDR3. V shed 2 bases and J shed 5 bases, with 13 bases lying between them. Germline loops: CDR1 GTSNPN, CDR2 SVGIG (reference sequence). The CDR3 sequence: CAWSTVAGDEQYF. CDR3 sequence (DNA): TGTGCCTGGAGTACAGTTGCAGGGGACGAGCAGTACTTC.

This clone was found once. The rearrangement joins TRBV12-3 or TRBV12-4 to TRBJ1-2; D gene uncertain. Between the trimmed V and J ends, which lost 5 bases and 8 bases, there was a span of 15 bases. This CDR3 comprises 13 residues. The CDR3 here is CASSRARQEGYTF. The CDR3 DNA reads TGTGCCAGCAGTCGGGCCAGGCAGGAGGGCTACACCTTC.

The chain uses TRBV28 and TRBJ2-3; 12 nucleotides agree with TRBD2. Per germline, CDR1 MDHEN and CDR2 SYDVKM. The trim removed 7 bases at V and 0 bases at J, leaving 11 bases unmatched. This CDR3 comprises 18 residues. The CDR3 coding sequence is TGTGCCAGCACCTCGCGTCTAGCGGGGGGGACTAGCACAGATACGCAGTATTTT. This encodes CASTSRLAGGTSTDTQYF. Together with reference TRBV28 and TRBJ2-3, the CDR3 gives the full variable domain: DVKVTQSSRYLVKRTGEKVFLECVQDMDHENMFWYRQDPGLGLRLIYFSYDVKMKEKGDIPEGYSVSREKKERFSLILESASTNQTSMYLCASTSRLAGGTSTDTQYFGPGTRLTVL.

This clone showed up just once. This chain's CDR3 is CASSSYTGSPNTGELFF. The CDR3 nucleotides are TGTGCCAGCTCAAGTTATACAGGTTCACCGAACACCGGGGAGCTGTTTTTT. The genes are TRBV18 and TRBJ2-2; D may be TRBD1 (5 bases). CDR3 length equals 17 residues. Germline-derived CDR1 and CDR2 are KGHSH and LQKENI. The V end was cut by 5 bases, the J end by 0 bases, with 16 bases between. The full variable domain, in which reference TRBV18 and TRBJ2-2 provide the parts outside the CDR3, is NAGVMQNPRHLVRRRGQEARLRCSPMKGHSHVYWYRQLPEEGLKFMVYLQKENIIDESGMPKERFSAEFPKEGPSILRIQQVVRGDSAAYFCASSSYTGSPNTGELFFGEGSRLTVL.

This clone has just one count. V usage is TRBV30 and J usage is TRBJ1-1, with a tentative D call TRBD1 (5 bases). Germline V CDR1 and CDR2: GTSNPN, SVGIG (reference sequence). The CDR3 runs 13 residues. V was trimmed by 2 bases and J by 0 bases, leaving 7 bases between them. This CDR3 reads CAWSTRVNTEAFF. The DNA for the CDR3 is TGTGCCTGGAGTACCAGGGTGAACACTGAAGCTTTCTTT.

There are a few counts of this clone. The CDR3 nucleotides read TGTGCCAGCAGTGAAGCGATGAGGGGTCGCACTGAAGCTTTCTTT. As protein: CASSEAMRGRTEAFF. The rearrangement links TRBV2 to TRBJ1-1; tentatively, D is TRBD1 (5 bases). Trimming pared 0 bases from V and 4 bases from J, leaving 12 bases between. Germline V gene data show CDR1 as SNHLY and CDR2 as FYNNEI. The CDR3 covers 15 residues.

The chain joins TRBV7-2 to TRBJ1-2, with D maybe TRBD1 (5 bases). The CDR3 is 15 amino acids. The V and J ends lost 1 base and 5 bases respectively, with 14 bases between them. The germline V gene encodes CDR1 SGHTA and CDR2 FQGNSA. The CDR3 loop is CASSLGPVEGYGYTF. The DNA for the CDR3 is TGTGCCAGCAGCTTAGGGCCAGTTGAGGGGTATGGCTACACCTTC.